Each of the 9 T cell receptor beta chains below was sequenced from the same sample in a study of CD8+ T cells in alopecia areata. After isolation, RNA underwent reverse transcription to generate cDNA as the sequencing template. The table came from immunoSEQ multiplex PCR; TCRdb's copy has only in-frame clones and leaves some out. The table has a few hundred thousand clones, 35% to 45% seen once. Treatment meaning: oral pan-JAK inhibitor, 5-10 mg twice daily. The sample was CD4+ T cells sorted from blood, taken at approximately week 30, from a patient treated with tofacitinib. The receptor set was obtained from a human donor with alopecia areata.

This chain joins TRBV6-5 and TRBJ2-4, with D perhaps assigned TRBD1 or TRBD2 (5 bases each). V lost 6 bases, J lost 14 bases, and 23 bases lay in between. The CDR3 covers 14 residues. Germline V gives CDR1 MNHEY, CDR2 SVGAGI. CDR3 sequence reads: CASSRTGERGFKYF. CDR3 DNA sequence: TGTGCCAGCAGCCGCACCGGGGAAAGGGGATTTAAGTACTTC.

A few counts support this clone. This chain links TRBV4-2 with TRBJ2-2; TRBD1 agrees at 7 bases. Trimming cost V 4 bases and J 7 bases; bases outside gene matches: 6. CDR3 length: 14 residues. The germline V gene has CDR1 LGHNA and CDR2 YNFKEQ. The DNA of the CDR3 is TGTGCCAGCAGCCCTACAGGGGACAGCGGGGAGCTGTTTTTT. Translated: CASSPTGDSGELFF.

This chain uses TRBV7-3 with TRBJ2-3; D is uncertain. Germline V gene sequence: CDR1 SGHTA, CDR2 FQGTGA. The V end was cut by 5 bases, the J end by 4 bases, with 7 bases between. This CDR3 spans 12 amino acids. The CDR3 reads CASSGRSDTQYF. Written as DNA, the CDR3 is TGTGCCAGCAGCGGCCGCTCAGATACGCAGTATTTT. Full variable domain (outside the CDR3, taken from reference TRBV7-3 and TRBJ2-3): GAGVSQTPSNKVTEKGKYVELRCDPISGHTALYWYRQSLGQGPEFLIYFQGTGAADDSGLPNDRFFAVRPEGSVSTLKIQRTERGDSAVYLCASSGRSDTQYFGPGTRLTVL.

In DNA, the CDR3 is TGCAGCGTTGTAGGACGGGGGGACACTGAAGCTTTCTTT. Residues: CSVVGRGDTEAFF. The V and J genes are TRBV29-1 and TRBJ1-1; possible D gene TRBD1, 5 bases. The germline V gene has CDR1 SQVTM and CDR2 ANQGSEA. CDR3 length: 13 amino acids. Trimming shortened V by 4 bases and J by 3 bases, and 12 bases separated the two germline ends.

This rearrangement joins TRBV29-1 to TRBJ2-1; D not resolved. The V and J ends lost 0 bases and 7 bases respectively, with 13 bases between them. Germline values: CDR1 SQVTM, CDR2 ANQGSEA. The CDR3 extends over 14 amino acids. CDR3 coding DNA: TGCAGCGTTGAAGATCTTCTAGTCCTTAATGAGCAGTTCTTC. It is translated as CSVEDLLVLNEQFF.

The chain employs TRBV18 and TRBJ2-7; the D gene could be TRBD1 or TRBD2 (5 bases each). Trimming shortened V by 0 bases and J by 0 bases, and 9 bases separated the two germline ends. The CDR3 spans 15 residues. Per germline, CDR1 KGHSH and CDR2 LQKENI. Here the CDR3 DNA reads TGTGCCAGCTCACCACCGGGACGGAACTCCTACGAGCAGTACTTC. Protein: CASSPPGRNSYEQYF.

In DNA form, the CDR3 reads TGTGCCAGCAGTGAGCCGGGCGCGGGGAATGAGCAGTTCTTC. Translated: CASSEPGAGNEQFF. The chain joins TRBV2 to TRBJ2-1; D is perhaps TRBD2 (6 bases). CDR3 length: 14 residues. Trimming pared 3 bases from V and 7 bases from J, leaving 13 bases between. CDR1 is SNHLY and CDR2 is FYNNEI in the germline V gene.

This clone turned up a few times. This chain links TRBV20-1 with TRBJ1-1; no firm D call. The CDR3 runs 11 residues. V lost 6 bases and J lost 1, with 6 bases in between. CDR1 and CDR2 from the germline V gene are DFQATT and SNEGSKA (reference sequence). DNA of the CDR3: TGCAGTGCCATCAGGAACACTGAAGCTTTCTTT. Translation gives CSAIRNTEAFF.

This clone was counted once. The rearrangement uses TRBV4-1 and TRBJ2-7; no definite D call. The length of the CDR3 is 17 residues. CDR1 is MGHRA and CDR2 is YSYEKL in the germline V gene. The V gene lost 0 bases and the J gene lost 0 bases, with 15 bases spanning the gap. The DNA for the CDR3 is TGCGCCAGCAGCCAAGAACCCGCCCTTTGGAGCTCCTACGAGCAGTACTTC. Its translation is CASSQEPALWSSYEQYF.